The T cell receptor (beta chain) described here comes from a study of blood T cell repertoires in COVID-19. The overall study: Researchers got acute and convalescent COVID-19 samples from the United States, Italy and Spain.

Donors were grouped by their self-reported clinical history. Recovery among Cohort 3 donors was established by two negative PCRs, clearance, or symptom resolution. Repertoires were generated with immunoSEQ multiplex PCR, while TCRdb's copy carries only in-frame clones and drops some. The sample contains 180,000 or so clones, around 79% of which appear only once. The trim removed 5 bases at V and 0 bases at J, leaving 13 bases unmatched. Germline V gene lookup returns CDR1 SGHRS and CDR2 YFSETQ. The CDR3 covers 18 residues. This sequence was found in a man in his forties or fifties who had recovered from COVID-19. Sequencing was carried out using PBMCs or T cells enriched from blood (not recorded which). The V gene is TRBV5-1, the J gene TRBJ2-3, with 9 bases aligning to TRBD2. The CDR3 sequence: CASRLRLSGGPSTDTQYF. For the CDR3, the DNA is TGCGCCAGCAGGCTGAGGTTGAGCGGGGGGCCTAGCACAGATACGCAGTATTTT.